The entry below describes one TCR beta chain. As yet, its antigen is unknown. Losses at the gene ends were 4 bases for V and 3 bases for J; bases not matched to a gene: 9. This CDR3 has 16 residues. Germline V gives CDR1 SGHRS, CDR2 YFSETQ. TCRalpha and TCRbeta libraries used 5'RACE with constant-segment primers and UMIs. TCRdb used MiXCR to reprocess the 5' RACE reads, holding one entry per CDR3 protein. Among a few hundred thousand distinct CDR3 sequences listed, around 15% were seen once. This entry belongs to a study of T-cell memory formation after mild COVID-19. Notes on the study in general: Cross-reactive memory appears to have joined, as suggested by some responding clones showing up in pre-infection memory. Contracting CD4+ clones lay largely in CM and EM, with CD8+ ones residing in EMRA.

V gene TRBV5-1 combines with J gene TRBJ2-7; 11 bases map to TRBD2. Sequencing was done on a sample of PBMCs or a T cell subset sorted from them (not recorded which). The source is a man aged 18 to 29 who had mild COVID-19 (a few samples of this study predate the infection). Cell type and time point are not known. This CDR3 is CASSKLAGGLLYEQYF. CDR3 in DNA: TGCGCCAGCAGCAAGCTAGCGGGGGGACTACTCTACGAGCAGTACTTC.